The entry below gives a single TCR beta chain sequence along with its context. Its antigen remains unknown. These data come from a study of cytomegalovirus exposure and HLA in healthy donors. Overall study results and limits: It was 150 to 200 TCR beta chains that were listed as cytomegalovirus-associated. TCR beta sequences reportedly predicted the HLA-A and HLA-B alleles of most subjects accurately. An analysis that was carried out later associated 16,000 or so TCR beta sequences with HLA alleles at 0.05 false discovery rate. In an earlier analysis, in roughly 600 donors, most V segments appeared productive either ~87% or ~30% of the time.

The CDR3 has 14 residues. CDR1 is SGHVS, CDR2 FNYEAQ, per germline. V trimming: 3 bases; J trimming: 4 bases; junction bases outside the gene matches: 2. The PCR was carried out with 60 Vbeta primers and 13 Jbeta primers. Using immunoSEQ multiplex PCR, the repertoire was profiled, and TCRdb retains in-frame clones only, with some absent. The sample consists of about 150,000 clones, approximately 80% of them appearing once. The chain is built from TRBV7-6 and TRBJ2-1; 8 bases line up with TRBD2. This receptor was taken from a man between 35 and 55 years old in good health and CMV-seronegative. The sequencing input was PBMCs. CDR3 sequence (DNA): TGTGCCAGCAGCTTTCGGGGGGGGTACAATGAGCAGTTCTTC. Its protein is CASSFRGGYNEQFF.